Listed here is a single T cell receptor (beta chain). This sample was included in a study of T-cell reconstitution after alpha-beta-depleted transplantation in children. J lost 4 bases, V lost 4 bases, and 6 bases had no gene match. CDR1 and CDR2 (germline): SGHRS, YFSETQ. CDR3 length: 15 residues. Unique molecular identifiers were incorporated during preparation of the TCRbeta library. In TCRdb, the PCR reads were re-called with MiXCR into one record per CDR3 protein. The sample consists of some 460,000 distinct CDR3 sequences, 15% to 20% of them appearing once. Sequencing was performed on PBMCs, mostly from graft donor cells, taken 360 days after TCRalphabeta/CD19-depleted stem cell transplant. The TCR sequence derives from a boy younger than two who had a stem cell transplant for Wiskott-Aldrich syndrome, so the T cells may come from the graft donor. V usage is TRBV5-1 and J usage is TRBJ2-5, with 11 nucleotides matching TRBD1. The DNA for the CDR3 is TGCGCCAGCAGCCCCGGACAGGGGGCAGGAGAGACCCAGTACTTC. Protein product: CASSPGQGAGETQYF.